This paragraph covers one TCR beta chain sequence. Distinct nucleotide sequences in the sample also encode this CDR3. CDR1 and CDR2 (germline): SEHNR, FQNEAQ (reference sequence). Unmatched junction bases numbered 3, after V lost 5 bases and J lost 2 bases. CDR3 length: 13 amino acids. These data come from a study of blood T cell repertoires in COVID-19. Study details: Spain, Italy and the United States supplied samples that represented acute and convalescent COVID-19. Sample material is recorded as cDNA or gDNA derived from T cells, B-cell-depleted T cells, or PBMCs.

It was during active infection that Seattle patients were enrolled and then longitudinally followed. The table came from immunoSEQ multiplex PCR; TCRdb's copy has only in-frame clones and leaves some out. The table lists 450,000 or so clones, about 91% of them singletons. This receptor was taken from a man younger than 30 with COVID-19, enrolled during active disease. The V gene is TRBV7-9, the J gene TRBJ2-7, with 7 bases matching TRBD1. The sample was peripheral blood. The CDR3 protein is CASSPGQTYEQYF. The CDR3 coding sequence is TGTGCCAGCAGCCCGGGACAGACCTACGAGCAGTACTTC.